This T cell receptor (beta chain) derives from a study of blood T cell repertoires in COVID-19. Study as a whole: Both acute and convalescent COVID-19 samples were obtained from the United States, Italy and Spain. T cells, B-cell-depleted T cells, or PBMCs supplied cDNA or gDNA.

Authors' processing steps: Amplification with reference gene primers provided the estimates of nucleated cell counts. TCRdb's copy holds only in-frame clones and misses some; the assay was immunoSEQ multiplex PCR. V, J and clone size were drawn from that table, and D and trimming were deduced from the DNA. This sample has about 220,000 clones, with approximately 91% found just once. The germline V and J ends were trimmed by 0 bases and 2 bases, with 8 bases remaining between them. Germline CDR1 SGHAT, CDR2 FQDESV (reference sequence). The CDR3 sequence is 15 residues long. The material sequenced was peripheral blood. V is TRBV11-1 and J is TRBJ2-1; a weak D match, TRBD2 (5 bases). The origin of this receptor is a man between 35 and 55 years old with acute or convalescent COVID-19. The CDR3 here is CASSLAGVTYNEQFF. CDR3 coding DNA: TGTGCCAGCAGCTTAGCGGGAGTAACCTACAATGAGCAGTTCTTC.